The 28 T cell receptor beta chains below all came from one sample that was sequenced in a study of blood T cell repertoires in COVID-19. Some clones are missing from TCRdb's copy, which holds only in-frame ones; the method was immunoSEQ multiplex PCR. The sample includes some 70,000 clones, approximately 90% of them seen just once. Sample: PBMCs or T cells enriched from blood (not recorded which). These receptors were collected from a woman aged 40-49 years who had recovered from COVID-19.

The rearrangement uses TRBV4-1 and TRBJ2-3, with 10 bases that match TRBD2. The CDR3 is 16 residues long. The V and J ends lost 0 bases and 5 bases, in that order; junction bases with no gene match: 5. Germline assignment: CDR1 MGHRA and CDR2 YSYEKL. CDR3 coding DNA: TGCGCCAGCAGCCAAGAAGATAGCGGGGGGATAGATACGCAGTATTTT. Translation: CASSQEDSGGIDTQYF.

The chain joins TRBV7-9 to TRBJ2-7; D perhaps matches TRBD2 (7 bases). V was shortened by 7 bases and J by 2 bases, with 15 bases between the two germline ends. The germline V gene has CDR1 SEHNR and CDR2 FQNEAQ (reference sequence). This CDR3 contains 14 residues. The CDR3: CASTMEGGAYEQYF. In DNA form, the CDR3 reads TGTGCCAGCACTATGGAGGGGGGGGCCTACGAGCAGTACTTC.

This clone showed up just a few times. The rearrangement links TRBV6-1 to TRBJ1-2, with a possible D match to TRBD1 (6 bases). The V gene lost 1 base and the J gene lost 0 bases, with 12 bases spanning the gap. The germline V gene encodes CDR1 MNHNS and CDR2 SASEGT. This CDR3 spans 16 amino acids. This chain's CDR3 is CASSEGSAGANYGYTF. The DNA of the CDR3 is TGTGCCAGCAGTGAAGGTTCGGCAGGGGCTAACTATGGCTACACCTTC.

Here the CDR3 DNA reads TGTGCCAGCAGCTTAGGAGGGCAGACCTACGAGCAGTACTTC. Residues: CASSLGGQTYEQYF. J is TRBJ2-7 and V is TRBV7-9, with D possibly matching TRBD2 (5 bases). The ends were cut back, 1 base at V and 2 bases at J, with 9 bases in the middle. The CDR3 covers 14 residues. Germline CDR1 reads SEHNR; CDR2 reads FQNEAQ (reference sequence).

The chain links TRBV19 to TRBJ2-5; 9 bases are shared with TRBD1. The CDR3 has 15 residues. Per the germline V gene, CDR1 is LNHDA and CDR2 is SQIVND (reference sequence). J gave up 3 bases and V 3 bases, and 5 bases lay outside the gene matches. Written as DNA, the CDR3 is TGTGCCAGTAGTATTGGGGGACAGGGAAAAGAGACCCAGTACTTC. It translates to CASSIGGQGKETQYF.

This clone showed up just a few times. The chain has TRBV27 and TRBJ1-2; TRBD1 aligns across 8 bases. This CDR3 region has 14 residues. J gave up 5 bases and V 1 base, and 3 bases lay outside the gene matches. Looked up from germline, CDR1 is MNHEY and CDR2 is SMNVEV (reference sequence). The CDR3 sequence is CASSLYGQGYGYTF. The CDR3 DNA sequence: TGTGCCAGCAGTTTATACGGACAGGGTTATGGCTACACCTTC.

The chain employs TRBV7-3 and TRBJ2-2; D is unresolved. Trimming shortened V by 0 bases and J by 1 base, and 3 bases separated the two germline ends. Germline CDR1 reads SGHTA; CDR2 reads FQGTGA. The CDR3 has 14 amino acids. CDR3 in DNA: TGTGCCAGCAGCTTAACCGGGAACACCGGGGAGCTGTTTTTT. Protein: CASSLTGNTGELFF. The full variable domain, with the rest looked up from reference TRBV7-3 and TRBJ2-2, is GAGVSQTPSNKVTEKGKYVELRCDPISGHTALYWYRQSLGQGPEFLIYFQGTGAADDSGLPNDRFFAVRPEGSVSTLKIQRTERGDSAVYLCASSLTGNTGELFFGEGSRLTVL.

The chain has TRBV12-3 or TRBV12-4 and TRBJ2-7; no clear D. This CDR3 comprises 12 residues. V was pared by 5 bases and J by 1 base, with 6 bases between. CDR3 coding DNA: TGTGCCAGCAGTACAGCTTCCTACGAGCAGTACTTC. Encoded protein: CASSTASYEQYF.

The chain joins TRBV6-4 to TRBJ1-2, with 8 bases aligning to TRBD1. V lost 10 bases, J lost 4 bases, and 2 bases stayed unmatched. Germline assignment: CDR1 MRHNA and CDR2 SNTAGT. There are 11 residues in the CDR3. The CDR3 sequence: CATGTGYGYTF. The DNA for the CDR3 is TGTGCCACCGGGACAGGCTATGGCTACACCTTC.

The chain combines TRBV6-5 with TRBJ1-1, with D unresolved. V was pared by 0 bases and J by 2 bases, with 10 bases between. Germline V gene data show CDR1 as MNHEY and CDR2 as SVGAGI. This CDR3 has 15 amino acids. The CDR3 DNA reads TGTGCCAGCAGTTACTCAGTCCAGATAAACACTGAAGCTTTCTTT. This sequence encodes CASSYSVQINTEAFF.

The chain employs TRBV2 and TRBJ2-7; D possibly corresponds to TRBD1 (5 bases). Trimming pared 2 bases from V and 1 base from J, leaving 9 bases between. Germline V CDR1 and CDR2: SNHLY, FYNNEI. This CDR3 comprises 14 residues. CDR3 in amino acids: CASSERQFSYEQYF. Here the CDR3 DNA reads TGTGCCAGCAGTGAACGACAGTTTTCCTACGAGCAGTACTTC.

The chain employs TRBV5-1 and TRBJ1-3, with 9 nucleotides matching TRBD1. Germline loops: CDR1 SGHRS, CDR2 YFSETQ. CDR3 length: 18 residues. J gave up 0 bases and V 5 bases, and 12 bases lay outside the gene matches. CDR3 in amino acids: CASSYTGTGISSGNTIYF. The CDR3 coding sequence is TGCGCCAGCAGTTATACCGGGACAGGGATCAGCTCTGGAAACACCATATATTTT.

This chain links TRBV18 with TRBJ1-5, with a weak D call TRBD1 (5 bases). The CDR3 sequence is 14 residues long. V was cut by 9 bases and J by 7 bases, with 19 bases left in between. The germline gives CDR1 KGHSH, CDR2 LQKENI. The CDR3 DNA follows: TGTGCCAGTTCAATCGGAGGGGAACGGCAGCCCCAGCATTTT. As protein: CASSIGGERQPQHF.

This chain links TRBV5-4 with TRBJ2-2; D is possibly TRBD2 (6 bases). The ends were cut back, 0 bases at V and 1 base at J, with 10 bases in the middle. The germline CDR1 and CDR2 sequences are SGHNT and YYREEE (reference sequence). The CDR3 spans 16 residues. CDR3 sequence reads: CASSLATRGNTGELFF. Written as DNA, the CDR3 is TGTGCCAGCAGCTTGGCGACTAGGGGGAACACCGGGGAGCTGTTTTTT.

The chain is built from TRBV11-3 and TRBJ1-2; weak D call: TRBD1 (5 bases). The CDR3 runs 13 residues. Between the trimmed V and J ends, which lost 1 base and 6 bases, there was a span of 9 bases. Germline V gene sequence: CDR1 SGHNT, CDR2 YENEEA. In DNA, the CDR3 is TGTGCCAGCAGCTTAGGGGGGGACCATGGCTACACCTTC. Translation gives CASSLGGDHGYTF.

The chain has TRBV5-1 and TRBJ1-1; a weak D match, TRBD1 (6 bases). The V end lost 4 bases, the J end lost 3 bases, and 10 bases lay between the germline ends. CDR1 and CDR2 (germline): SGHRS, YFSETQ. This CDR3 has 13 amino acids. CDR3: CASSKGVDTEAFF. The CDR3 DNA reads TGCGCCAGCAGCAAGGGGGTAGACACTGAAGCTTTCTTT. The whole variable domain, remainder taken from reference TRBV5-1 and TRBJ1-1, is KAGVTQTPRYLIKTRGQQVTLSCSPISGHRSVSWYQQTPGQGLQFLFEYFSETQRNKGNFPGRFSGRQFSNSRSEMNVSTLELGDSALYLCASSKGVDTEAFFGQGTRLTVV.

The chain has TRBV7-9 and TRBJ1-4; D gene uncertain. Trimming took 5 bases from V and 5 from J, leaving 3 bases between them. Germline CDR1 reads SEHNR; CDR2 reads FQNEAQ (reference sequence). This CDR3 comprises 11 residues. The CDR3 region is CASSRNEKLFF. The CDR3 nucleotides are TGTGCCAGCAGCCGGAATGAAAAACTGTTTTTT.

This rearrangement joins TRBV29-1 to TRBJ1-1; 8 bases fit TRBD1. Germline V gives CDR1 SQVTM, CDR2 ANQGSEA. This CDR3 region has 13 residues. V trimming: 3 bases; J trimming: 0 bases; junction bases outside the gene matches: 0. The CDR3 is CSVETGVNTEAFF. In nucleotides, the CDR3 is TGCAGCGTTGAGACAGGGGTGAACACTGAAGCTTTCTTT.

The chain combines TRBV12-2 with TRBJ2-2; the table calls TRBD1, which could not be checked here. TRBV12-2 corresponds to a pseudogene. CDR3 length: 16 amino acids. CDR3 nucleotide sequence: TGTGCAAGTCGCTTAGAGGGGTCAGGGTCCCCCGGGGAGCTGTTTTTT. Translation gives CASRLEGSGSPGELFF.

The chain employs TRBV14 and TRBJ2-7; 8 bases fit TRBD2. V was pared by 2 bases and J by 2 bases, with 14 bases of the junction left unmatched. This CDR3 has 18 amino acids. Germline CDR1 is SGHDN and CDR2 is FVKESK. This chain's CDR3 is CASSQPRWGAGGAYEQYF. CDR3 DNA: TGTGCCAGCAGCCAACCGAGATGGGGGGCGGGGGGCGCCTACGAGCAGTACTTC.

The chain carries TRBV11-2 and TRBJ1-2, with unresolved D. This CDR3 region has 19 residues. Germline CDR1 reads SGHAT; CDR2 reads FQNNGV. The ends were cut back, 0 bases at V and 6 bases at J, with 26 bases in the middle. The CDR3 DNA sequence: TGTGCCAGCAGCTTAGATTTCACCTTCAGAAGGCCTGCGCAGGATGGCTACACCTTC. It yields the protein CASSLDFTFRRPAQDGYTF. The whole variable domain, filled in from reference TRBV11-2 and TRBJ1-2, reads EAGVAQSPRYKIIEKRQSVAFWCNPISGHATLYWYQQILGQGPKLLIQFQNNGVVDDSQLPKDRFSAERLKGVDSTLKIQPAKLEDSAVYLCASSLDFTFRRPAQDGYTFGSGTRLTVV.

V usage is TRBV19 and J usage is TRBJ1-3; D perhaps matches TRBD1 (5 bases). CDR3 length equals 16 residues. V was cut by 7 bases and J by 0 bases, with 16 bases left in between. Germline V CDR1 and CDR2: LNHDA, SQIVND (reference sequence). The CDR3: CASTPLDSYSGNTIYF. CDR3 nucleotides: TGTGCCAGTACCCCACTCGACAGCTACTCTGGAAACACCATATATTTT. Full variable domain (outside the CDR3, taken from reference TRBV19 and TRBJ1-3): DGGITQSPKYLFRKEGQNVTLSCEQNLNHDAMYWYRQDPGQGLRLIYYSQIVNDFQKGDIAEGYSVSREKKESFPLTVTSAQKNPTAFYLCASTPLDSYSGNTIYFGEGSWLTVV.

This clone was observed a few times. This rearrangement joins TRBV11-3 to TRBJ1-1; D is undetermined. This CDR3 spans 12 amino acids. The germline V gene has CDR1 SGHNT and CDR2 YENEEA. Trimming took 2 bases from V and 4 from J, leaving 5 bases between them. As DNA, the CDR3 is TGTGCCAGCAGCTTATTGGCCACTGAAGCTTTCTTT. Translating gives CASSLLATEAFF.

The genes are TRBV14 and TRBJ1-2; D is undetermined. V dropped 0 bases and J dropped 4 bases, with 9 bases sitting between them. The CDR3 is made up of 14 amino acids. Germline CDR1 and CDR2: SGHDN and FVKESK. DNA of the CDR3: TGTGCCAGCAGCCAAGATGCGCACCTCTATGGCTACACCTTC. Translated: CASSQDAHLYGYTF.

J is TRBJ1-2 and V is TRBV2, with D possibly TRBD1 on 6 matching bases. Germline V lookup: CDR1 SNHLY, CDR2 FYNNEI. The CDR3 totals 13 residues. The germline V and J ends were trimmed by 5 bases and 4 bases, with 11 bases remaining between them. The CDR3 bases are TGTGCCAGCAGTCCCGGGGGGGCCTATGGCTACACCTTC. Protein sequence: CASSPGGAYGYTF.

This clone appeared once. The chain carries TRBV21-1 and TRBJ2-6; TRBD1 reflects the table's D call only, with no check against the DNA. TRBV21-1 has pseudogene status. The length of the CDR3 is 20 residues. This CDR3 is CASSKASNRLPSSGANVLTF. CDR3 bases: TGTGCCAGCAGCAAAGCCAGTAACAGGCTCCCCTCCTCTGGGGCCAACGTCCTGACTTTC.

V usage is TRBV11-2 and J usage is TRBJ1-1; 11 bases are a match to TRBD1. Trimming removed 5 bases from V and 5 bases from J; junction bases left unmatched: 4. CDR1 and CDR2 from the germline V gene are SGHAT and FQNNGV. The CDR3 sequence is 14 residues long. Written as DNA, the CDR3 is TGTGCCAGCAGCCGGGGACAGGGGGTGACTGAAGCTTTCTTT. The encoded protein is CASSRGQGVTEAFF.

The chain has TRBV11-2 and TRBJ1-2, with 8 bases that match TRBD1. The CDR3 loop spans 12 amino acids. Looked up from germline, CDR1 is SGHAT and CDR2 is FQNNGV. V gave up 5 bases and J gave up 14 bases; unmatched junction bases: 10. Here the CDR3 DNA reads TGTGCCAGCAGCGACCCAGGGGGCGTATGGACCTTC. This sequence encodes CASSDPGGVWTF.